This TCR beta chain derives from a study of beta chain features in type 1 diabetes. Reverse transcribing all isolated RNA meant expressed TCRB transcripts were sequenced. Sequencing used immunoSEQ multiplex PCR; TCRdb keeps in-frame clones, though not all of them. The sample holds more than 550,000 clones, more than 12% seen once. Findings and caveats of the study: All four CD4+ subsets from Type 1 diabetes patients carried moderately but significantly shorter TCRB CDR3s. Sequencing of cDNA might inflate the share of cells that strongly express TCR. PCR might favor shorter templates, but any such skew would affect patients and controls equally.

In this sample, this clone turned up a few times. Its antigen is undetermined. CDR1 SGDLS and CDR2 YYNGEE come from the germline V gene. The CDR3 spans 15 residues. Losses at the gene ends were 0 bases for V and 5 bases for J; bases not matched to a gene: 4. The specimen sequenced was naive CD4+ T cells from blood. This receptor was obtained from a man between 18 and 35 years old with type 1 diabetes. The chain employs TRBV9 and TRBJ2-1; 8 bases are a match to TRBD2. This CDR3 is CASSVAGGLDNEQFF. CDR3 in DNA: TGTGCCAGCAGCGTAGCGGGAGGGCTCGACAATGAGCAGTTCTTC.